The following is a TCR beta chain sequence with its context. Its antigen is as yet unknown. These data are taken from a study of OX40 agonist ivuxolimab in advanced cancers. The overall study: The group had a mean age of around 60 years, ranged from about 23 to 85, and was 80% to 85% male. General study results and limits: Clonal expansion was among the lowest in partial responders at 0.1-3.0 mg/kg, especially CD8+.

This CDR3 contains 16 residues. Trimming left V 2 bases short and J 0 bases short, with 14 bases between. Germline loops: CDR1 MDHEN, CDR2 SYDVKM. Only in-frame clones appear in the TCRdb table, and some are missing; sequencing was by immunoSEQ multiplex PCR. The sample carries approximately 70,000 clones, roughly 82% recorded once. The sample was CD4+ or CD8+ T cells sorted from blood, taken in a trial of the OX40 agonist ivuxolimab. The rearrangement links TRBV28 to TRBJ2-7, with D perhaps being TRBD1 or TRBD2 (5 bases each). The receptor was derived from an adult with an advanced solid tumor such as melanoma, head and neck, liver or kidney cancer. Written as DNA, the CDR3 is TGTGCCAGCAGTTTACGGGACGGGTTCAGCTCCTACGAGCAGTACTTC. It codes for CASSLRDGFSSYEQYF.